The 27 T cell receptor beta chains in this list originate from one sample, sequenced in a study of blood T cell repertoires in COVID-19. Using immunoSEQ multiplex PCR, the repertoire was profiled, and TCRdb retains in-frame clones only, with some absent. The sample contains about 300,000 clones, roughly 90% of which appear only once. What was sequenced was peripheral blood. The receptors were sampled from a man aged 18 to 30 who had recovered from COVID-19.

The V call is TRBV4-1, the J call TRBJ2-3, with 14 nucleotides matching TRBD2. J lost 3 bases, V lost 2 bases, and 7 bases had no gene match. The germline CDR1 and CDR2 sequences are MGHRA and YSYEKL. The CDR3 sequence is 18 residues long. The CDR3 protein is CASSQFGTSGSGTDTQYF. For the CDR3, the DNA is TGCGCCAGCAGCCAATTCGGGACTAGCGGGAGTGGGACAGATACGCAGTATTTT.

The chain is built from TRBV7-6 and TRBJ2-1; a weak D match, TRBD1 (5 bases). CDR1 is SGHVS, CDR2 FNYEAQ, per germline. CDR3 length: 14 amino acids. V was clipped by 0 bases and J by 8 bases, with 11 bases between them. Here the CDR3 DNA reads TGTGCCAGCAGCTTAGCCGCCCAGGGCGATGAGCAGTTCTTC. Amino acid sequence: CASSLAAQGDEQFF.

The genes are TRBV10-2 and TRBJ2-3, with 9 bases lining up with TRBD1. The CDR3 is made up of 14 amino acids. Per the germline V gene, CDR1 is WSHSY and CDR2 is SAAADI. J gave up 3 bases and V 10 bases, and 8 bases lay outside the gene matches. The CDR3 nucleotides are TGCGCCACCTCGGACAGGGGATCTACAGATACGCAGTATTTT. Translating it yields CATSDRGSTDTQYF.

The J gene is TRBJ2-3, the V gene TRBV6-5; TRBD2 aligns across 9 bases. This CDR3 is built from 15 residues. Germline CDR1 is MNHEY and CDR2 is SVGAGI. V was pared by 2 bases and J by 5 bases, with 5 bases of the junction left unmatched. CDR3 in amino acids: CASSYIAGAGDTQYF. For the CDR3, the DNA is TGTGCCAGCAGTTACATAGCGGGGGCTGGAGATACGCAGTATTTT.

CDR3 nucleotides: TGTGCCAGCAGCCGGACAGGGGAGGGATCGGAAAAACTGTTTTTT. Residues: CASSRTGEGSEKLFF. The rearrangement uses TRBV5-4 and TRBJ1-4; 9 bases align to TRBD1. The CDR3 is 15 amino acids. V trimming: 4 bases; J trimming: 8 bases; junction bases outside the gene matches: 9. Germline V gives CDR1 SGHNT, CDR2 YYREEE (reference sequence).

The J gene is TRBJ1-5, the V gene TRBV11-2; the D gene is possibly TRBD1 (6 bases). V lost 2 bases, J lost 5 bases, and 10 bases lay in between. The CDR3 has 14 amino acids. CDR1 is SGHAT, CDR2 FQNNGV, per germline. DNA for the CDR3: TGTGCCAGCAGCTTACAGGGGAGCTATCAGCCCCAGCATTTT. Translating gives CASSLQGSYQPQHF.

The chain joins TRBV4-3 to TRBJ1-1; TRBD1 aligns across 9 bases. Per the germline V gene, CDR1 is LGHNA and CDR2 is YSLEER. The V segment lost 4 bases and the J segment 4 bases; nucleotides outside the gene matches: 7. The CDR3 is 15 residues long. The CDR3 DNA sequence: TGCGCCAGCAGCCCCGGACAGGGGATGGGCACTGAAGCTTTCTTT. This translates into CASSPGQGMGTEAFF.

The rearrangement links TRBV5-1 to TRBJ1-4; 8 bases are shared with TRBD1. V lost 1 base, J lost 8 bases, and 4 bases stayed unmatched. The CDR3 consists of 14 residues. The germline V gene encodes CDR1 SGHRS and CDR2 YFSETQ. CDR3 nucleotides: TGCGCCAGCAGCTTGACAGGGGGAGGCGAAAAACTGTTTTTT. It is translated as CASSLTGGGEKLFF.

The V and J genes are TRBV4-3 and TRBJ2-1; 12 bases are shared with TRBD2. This CDR3 region has 17 residues. With V trimmed by 1 base and J by 10 bases, 11 bases remained unmatched. Looked up from germline, CDR1 is LGHNA and CDR2 is YSLEER. The CDR3 is CASSQGPSGGAVREQFF. CDR3 bases: TGCGCCAGCAGCCAAGGCCCTAGCGGGGGGGCCGTACGAGAGCAGTTCTTC.

The gene calls are TRBV4-1 and TRBJ1-1; D possibly corresponds to TRBD1 (6 bases). Germline V gives CDR1 MGHRA, CDR2 YSYEKL. The germline V and J ends were trimmed by 2 bases and 0 bases, with 19 bases remaining between them. The CDR3 contains 18 residues. The CDR3 here is CASSQLKYGGSMNTEAFF. The CDR3 DNA sequence: TGCGCCAGCAGCCAACTGAAATATGGGGGCTCTATGAACACTGAAGCTTTCTTT.

The CDR3: CASTPTGQGKAFF. The CDR3 DNA reads TGTGCCAGCACCCCCACGGGGCAGGGGAAAGCTTTCTTT. The chain couples TRBV6-5 to TRBJ1-1, with D perhaps TRBD1 (6 bases). CDR3 length equals 13 residues. Between the trimmed V and J ends, which lost 7 bases and 9 bases, there was a span of 18 bases. Germline CDR1 reads MNHEY; CDR2 reads SVGAGI.

This chain links TRBV11-2 with TRBJ1-4; TRBD1 is a possible D gene (5 bases). The CDR3 is made up of 14 amino acids. Looked up from germline, CDR1 is SGHAT and CDR2 is FQNNGV. V lost 4 bases to trimming and J lost 0 bases, with 6 bases between them. The CDR3 DNA reads TGTGCCAGCAGCTGGGGCTCAACTAATGAAAAACTGTTTTTT. This translates into CASSWGSTNEKLFF.

J is TRBJ1-3 and V is TRBV9, with 8 bases aligning to TRBD1. The germline V gene has CDR1 SGDLS and CDR2 YYNGEE. V dropped 3 bases and J dropped 1; count of bases not matched to a gene: 3. The CDR3 is 15 amino acids. CDR3 coding DNA: TGTGCCAGCAGCGCCGGACAGGGATCTGGAAACACCATATATTTT. Residues: CASSAGQGSGNTIYF.

This chain connects TRBV28 to TRBJ2-7, with 8 nucleotides matching TRBD1. Trimming removed 3 bases from V and 3 bases from J; junction bases left unmatched: 1. The CDR3 covers 13 residues. Germline lookup yields CDR1 MDHEN and CDR2 SYDVKM. The CDR3 DNA sequence: TGTGCCAGCAGTTTTGGGACAGGCTACGAGCAGTACTTC. It codes for CASSFGTGYEQYF.

The rearrangement joins TRBV27 to TRBJ1-4; possibly TRBD1 for D (6 bases). The CDR3 consists of 14 residues. V lost 5 bases and J lost 4, with 11 bases in between. Germline CDR1 reads MNHEY; CDR2 reads SMNVEV (reference sequence). The CDR3: CASSPTGYNEKLFF. Written as DNA, the CDR3 is TGTGCCAGCAGTCCGACAGGCTATAATGAAAAACTGTTTTTT.

J is TRBJ1-1 and V is TRBV12-5; D perhaps matches TRBD1 (5 bases). The V end lost 0 bases, the J end lost 4 bases, and 15 bases lay between the germline ends. Germline V gene lookup returns CDR1 LGHNT and CDR2 FRNRAP. This CDR3 contains 16 residues. The CDR3 DNA sequence: TGTGCTAGTGGTTTGGTCCTGCGGGCCGGGGGCACTGAAGCTTTCTTT. Encoded protein: CASGLVLRAGGTEAFF.

The chain links TRBV7-9 to TRBJ2-2; 8 nucleotides match TRBD1. Trimming at V came to 0 bases and at J to 6 bases, leaving 6 bases not matched to a gene. This CDR3 is 16 amino acids long. Germline V gene data show CDR1 as SEHNR and CDR2 as FQNEAQ (reference sequence). The CDR3 DNA reads as TGTGCCAGCAGCTTAGCGGGCAGGGGGCCACCCGGGGAGCTGTTTTTT. This gives the protein CASSLAGRGPPGELFF.

The DNA of the CDR3 is TGCGCCAGCAGCCAAGATCGAGGACTCGAGCAGTACTTC. Its translation: CASSQDRGLEQYF. The chain recombines TRBV4-3 with TRBJ2-7; maybe TRBD2 (5 bases). V was clipped by 0 bases and J by 6 bases, with 9 bases between them. CDR1 LGHNA and CDR2 YSLEER come from the germline V gene. The CDR3 spans 13 residues.

The chain joins TRBV19 to TRBJ1-1; 9 nucleotides agree with TRBD1. CDR1 is LNHDA and CDR2 is SQIVND in the germline V gene (reference sequence). V was clipped by 7 bases and J by 2 bases; unmatched bases: 8. This CDR3 is built from 15 residues. The CDR3 loop is CASNPSGQGNTEAFF. The CDR3 bases are TGTGCCAGTAACCCCTCGGGACAGGGTAACACTGAAGCTTTCTTT.

The CDR3 bases are TGCGCCAGCAGCTTTACAGGGGGCGGGAGCACTGAAGCTTTCTTT. Translating gives CASSFTGGGSTEAFF. The gene calls are TRBV5-1 and TRBJ1-1, with 9 bases aligning to TRBD1. This CDR3 comprises 15 residues. Germline lookup yields CDR1 SGHRS and CDR2 YFSETQ. Trimming took 2 bases from V and 4 from J; bases not matched to a gene: 6.

The V call is TRBV5-8, the J call TRBJ2-1, with TRBD1 matching over 11 bases. Trimming cost V 4 bases and J 7 bases; bases outside gene matches: 10. From germline, CDR1 is SGHTS and CDR2 YDEGEE. The CDR3 is 16 residues long. The CDR3 sequence is CASSGGTGGMLNEQFF. CDR3 DNA: TGTGCCAGCAGCGGTGGGACAGGGGGAATGTTGAATGAGCAGTTCTTC. Full variable domain (outside the CDR3, taken from reference TRBV5-8 and TRBJ2-1): EAGVTQSPTHLIKTRGQQATLRCSPISGHTSVYWYQQALGLGLQFLLWYDEGEERNRGNFPPRFSGRQFPNYSSELNVNALELEDSALYLCASSGGTGGMLNEQFFGPGTRLTVL.

The J gene is TRBJ1-6, the V gene TRBV27; 7 bases match TRBD1. V was pared by 3 bases and J by 9 bases, with 17 bases of the junction left unmatched. Per the germline V gene, CDR1 is MNHEY and CDR2 is SMNVEV (reference sequence). CDR3 length: 18 residues. The chain's CDR3 is CASSLGGQAGIRGSPLHF. CDR3 nucleotide sequence: TGTGCCAGCAGTTTGGGAGGACAGGCAGGCATAAGGGGTTCACCCCTCCACTTT.

This chain joins TRBV7-6 and TRBJ1-3, with unresolved D. The CDR3 covers 17 residues. Germline CDR1 reads SGHVS; CDR2 reads FNYEAQ. The V and J ends lost 5 bases and 1 base respectively, with 18 bases between them. The CDR3 coding sequence is TGTGCCAGCAGCCTGTCTACGGGTACGGCTTCTGGAAACACCATATATTTT. It codes for CASSLSTGTASGNTIYF.

This sequence joins TRBV7-9 and TRBJ2-3; 12 nucleotides match TRBD2. After removal of 6 bases from V and 0 bases from J, the junction contained 4 bases not matched to a gene. From germline, CDR1 is SEHNR and CDR2 FQNEAQ (reference sequence). The CDR3 covers 16 residues. The CDR3 here is CASRQGLAGSTDTQYF. CDR3 bases: TGTGCCAGCAGACAAGGACTAGCGGGGAGCACAGATACGCAGTATTTT. The entire variable domain, with the rest obtained from reference TRBV7-9 and TRBJ2-3, is as follows: DTGVSQNPRHKITKRGQNVTFRCDPISEHNRLYWYRQTLGQGPEFLTYFQNEAQLEKSRLLSDRFSAERPKGSFSTLEIQRTEQGDSAMYLCASRQGLAGSTDTQYFGPGTRLTVL.

This chain joins TRBV7-9 and TRBJ1-2, with D tentatively TRBD1 (6 bases). This CDR3 comprises 14 residues. Germline V lookup: CDR1 SEHNR, CDR2 FQNEAQ (reference sequence). V gave up 5 bases and J gave up 8 bases, with 18 bases separating them. The chain's CDR3 is CASSIVPGVGGYTF. The CDR3 DNA is TGTGCCAGCAGCATAGTCCCAGGGGTCGGGGGCTACACCTTC.

This chain links TRBV12-3 or TRBV12-4 with TRBJ2-1; TRBD2 is a possible D gene (6 bases). CDR3 length: 13 residues. In DNA, the CDR3 is TGTGCGATCGGCGGGGCTCGGGAGTATGAGCAGTTCTTC. It translates to CAIGGAREYEQFF.

The V gene is TRBV4-1, the J gene TRBJ2-1; no clear D. The CDR3 length is 15 residues. CDR1 and CDR2 from the germline V gene are MGHRA and YSYEKL. The V and J ends lost 4 bases and 0 bases respectively, with 10 bases between them. CDR3 DNA: TGCGCCAGCAGCCCTTCCTCGAGCTCCTACAATGAGCAGTTCTTC. Translation gives CASSPSSSSYNEQFF.